This T cell receptor beta chain was sequenced during a study of response to subunit inactivated influenza vaccine. Germline assignment: CDR1 MNHEY and CDR2 SMNVEV (reference sequence). The CDR3 totals 17 residues. The V gene lost 5 bases and the J gene lost 3 bases, with 23 bases spanning the gap. Via MiXCR, TCRdb re-called the RT-PCR reads, giving one row per CDR3 protein. The top ten clones hold about 12% of a sample with approximately 500,000 distinct CDR3 sequences, about an eighth of them seen once. This sequence joins TRBV27 and TRBJ2-7; D possibly corresponds to TRBD1 (7 bases). The source is a man between 45 and 60 years old who received an inactivated influenza vaccine. Sequences were derived from PBMCs from blood, sampled 35 to 45 days after vaccination. The CDR3 protein is CASSPPAGTAGFYEQYF. The CDR3, as DNA: TGTGCCAGCAGTCCGCCGGCGGGGACAGCCGGATTCTACGAGCAGTACTTC.